This TCR beta chain is drawn from a study of blood T cell repertoires in COVID-19. Assay: immunoSEQ multiplex PCR; the TCRdb copy retains only in-frame clones and omits some. Of roughly 270,000 clones listed, 75% to 90% are singletons. This CDR3 spans 17 amino acids. Trimming removed 2 bases from V and 0 bases from J; junction bases left unmatched: 7. The germline V gene has CDR1 SGHDN and CDR2 FVKESK. A single count supports this clone. The sequenced material came from PBMCs or T cells enriched from blood (not recorded which). This receptor was obtained from a woman aged 50 to 65 who had recovered from COVID-19. V usage is TRBV14 and J usage is TRBJ2-1; 7 bases are a match to TRBD2. Here the CDR3 reads CASSQIGGGFSYNEQFF. The CDR3 DNA reads TGTGCCAGCAGCCAAATCGGCGGGGGATTCTCCTACAATGAGCAGTTCTTC.